This entry lists 14 T cell receptor beta chains sequenced from one sample in a study of response to subunit inactivated influenza vaccine. TCRdb processed the RT-PCR reads anew with MiXCR; each CDR3 protein has one entry. Of 250,000 to 350,000 distinct CDR3 sequences listed, approximately 23% are singletons. Sequenced here: PBMCs from blood, sampled approximately 20 months after vaccination. The source of these receptors is a man between 50 and 75 years old who received an inactivated influenza vaccine.

V is TRBV11-1 and J is TRBJ2-1, with D possibly matching TRBD2 (5 bases). Germline V gene lookup returns CDR1 SGHAT and CDR2 FQDESV (reference sequence). V lost 1 base and J lost 3, with 13 bases in between. There are 16 residues in the CDR3. The CDR3 here is CASSLESPRGYNEQFF. The CDR3 DNA follows: TGTGCCAGCAGCTTAGAGTCTCCCCGGGGCTACAATGAGCAGTTCTTC.

The rearrangement links TRBV6-2 or TRBV6-3 to TRBJ1-6; D uncertain. The CDR3 is made up of 17 amino acids. Germline V gene lookup returns CDR1 MNHEY and CDR2 SVGEGT. The ends were cut back, 7 bases at V and 0 bases at J, with 16 bases in the middle. CDR3 region: CASKLSSLGSYNSPLHF. For the CDR3, the DNA is TGTGCCAGCAAGCTGTCTTCTTTGGGCTCCTATAATTCACCCCTCCACTTT.

This chain joins TRBV28 and TRBJ2-1, with 7 nucleotides matching TRBD2. The V gene end was trimmed by 6 bases and the J gene end by 10 bases; junction bases not matched to a gene: 9. The CDR3 extends over 13 amino acids. CDR1 is MDHEN and CDR2 is SYDVKM in the germline V gene. As DNA, the CDR3 is TGTGCCAGCAGCCGACCGGGACTAAAGGAGCAGTTCTTC. This encodes CASSRPGLKEQFF.

This clonotype was picked up a small number of times. This chain connects TRBV15 to TRBJ2-7; TRBD1 agrees at 11 bases. Looked up from germline, CDR1 is LNHNV and CDR2 is YYDKDF (reference sequence). The ends lost 3 bases at V and 6 bases at J; junction bases unmatched: 13. CDR3 size: 17 residues. CDR3 coding DNA: TGTGCCACCAGCAGTACTGCCGGGACAGGGGGTCGATTCGAGCAGTACTTC. Its protein is CATSSTAGTGGRFEQYF.

In its sample, this clonotype was seen once. The J gene is TRBJ1-4, the V gene TRBV18; D uncertain. Germline CDR1 and CDR2: KGHSH and LQKENI. V was shortened by 3 bases and J by 7 bases, with 18 bases between the two germline ends. This CDR3 comprises 16 residues. The CDR3 loop reads CASSPSAAGRGEKLFF. The CDR3 DNA follows: TGTGCCAGCTCACCTTCGGCGGCAGGCCGGGGTGAAAAACTGTTTTTT.

The chain has TRBV7-9 and TRBJ2-7; 8 bases agree with TRBD1. This CDR3 is 14 amino acids long. The J segment lost 5 bases and the V segment lost 3 bases, leaving 6 bases of the junction unmatched. CDR1 and CDR2 (germline): SEHNR, FQNEAQ (reference sequence). CDR3 bases: TGTGCCAGCAGCTTGGACAGGGCGCGTGACGAGCAGTACTTC. Translation gives CASSLDRARDEQYF.

In nucleotides, the CDR3 is TGTGCCAGCAGCTTAGGTGGAGCATATAACTATGGCTACACCTTC. Its translation: CASSLGGAYNYGYTF. The V gene is TRBV7-2, the J gene TRBJ1-2; no firm D call. V dropped 1 base and J dropped 1 base, with 10 bases sitting between them. Germline V gene data show CDR1 as SGHTA and CDR2 as FQGNSA. There are 15 residues in the CDR3. The full variable domain, in which reference TRBV7-2 and TRBJ1-2 provide the parts outside the CDR3, is GAGVSQSPSNKVTEKGKDVELRCDPISGHTALYWYRQSLGQGLEFLIYFQGNSAPDKSGLPSDRFSAERTGGSVSTLTIQRTQQEDSAVYLCASSLGGAYNYGYTFGSGTRLTVV.

This clonotype has a handful of counts. The CDR3 DNA is TGCAGTAAGGAAGGAGGAGAATACGAGCAGTACTTC. Translating it yields CSKEGGEYEQYF. The chain couples TRBV29-1 to TRBJ2-7, with a weak D call TRBD2 (5 bases). Germline V gene sequence: CDR1 SQVTM, CDR2 ANQGSEA. The CDR3 totals 12 residues.

The chain links TRBV4-3 to TRBJ1-2; D is uncertain. The CDR3 runs 15 residues. Germline CDR1 and CDR2: LGHNA and YSLEER. Between the trimmed V and J ends, which lost 0 bases and 2 bases, there was a span of 10 bases. CDR3 in amino acids: CASSQEGRENYGYTF. The CDR3 DNA is TGCGCCAGCAGCCAAGAAGGTAGAGAAAACTATGGCTACACCTTC.

The V gene is TRBV4-3, the J gene TRBJ2-5, with 8 bases that match TRBD1. Germline V gene sequence: CDR1 LGHNA, CDR2 YSLEER. This CDR3 has 15 amino acids. Germline trimming cut 0 bases from V and 1 base from J; bases unmatched to any gene: 1. The CDR3 DNA reads TGCGCCAGCAGCCAAGATGGGACAGGCCAAGAGACCCAGTACTTC. It translates to CASSQDGTGQETQYF.

The rearrangement uses TRBV7-6 and TRBJ2-2, with unresolved D. Germline CDR1 and CDR2: SGHVS and FNYEAQ. V lost 5 bases, J lost 4 bases, and 11 bases lay in between. This CDR3 is 14 amino acids long. The CDR3 DNA sequence: TGTGCCAGCAGCCAAGAGGTTTCCACCGGGGAGCTGTTTTTT. Translation: CASSQEVSTGELFF.

The V and J genes are TRBV14 and TRBJ1-3, with D hard to call. Germline V CDR1 and CDR2: SGHDN, FVKESK. The CDR3 spans 15 residues. The V end was cut by 0 bases, the J end by 1 base, with 7 bases between. Here the CDR3 reads CASSQEQYSGNTIYF. CDR3 DNA: TGTGCCAGCAGCCAAGAGCAGTATTCTGGAAACACCATATATTTT.

This clonotype was picked up a small number of times. This CDR3 reads CASSQEGRGPGFYGYTF. CDR3 nucleotides: TGCGCCAGCAGCCAAGAAGGAAGGGGTCCCGGTTTCTATGGCTACACCTTC. The V call is TRBV4-3, the J call TRBJ1-2, with D possibly TRBD1 on 5 matching bases. The germline gives CDR1 LGHNA, CDR2 YSLEER. V shed 0 bases and J shed 4 bases, with 18 bases lying between them. The length of the CDR3 is 17 residues.

Only a few counts were recorded for this clonotype. The chain is built from TRBV7-2 and TRBJ1-6, with D hard to call. Per the germline V gene, CDR1 is SGHTA and CDR2 is FQGNSA. The length of the CDR3 is 14 residues. The germline V and J ends were trimmed by 1 base and 8 bases, with 9 bases remaining between them. CDR3 in DNA: TGTGCCAGCAGCTTAGTGGGGAGCGATTCACCCCTCCACTTT. This codes for CASSLVGSDSPLHF.